This T cell receptor (beta chain) is from a study of molecular identifiers for immune sequencing clone quantification. V shed 0 bases and J shed 2 bases, with 11 bases lying between them. The germline V gene has CDR1 MNHNY and CDR2 SVGAGI (reference sequence). This CDR3 spans 15 amino acids. This clonotype has only a few counts. TCRdb called the PCR reads again in MiXCR, with one record for every CDR3 protein. The sample holds about 97,000 distinct CDR3 sequences, 20% to 30% seen once. V and J are TRBV6-6 and TRBJ2-7; D is unclear. This receptor was taken from a human donor in good health. Some libraries in this study had Jurkat cell RNA spiked in. Sequencing used naive CD8+ T cells from blood, with Jurkat cell RNA spiked in. Described subset: FACS-sorted CD8+CD4-CCR7+CD45RA+ naive T cells. For the CDR3, the DNA is TGTGCCAGCAGTTACTCTTCAGTAGCCACCTACGAGCAGTACTTC. This sequence encodes CASSYSSVATYEQYF.